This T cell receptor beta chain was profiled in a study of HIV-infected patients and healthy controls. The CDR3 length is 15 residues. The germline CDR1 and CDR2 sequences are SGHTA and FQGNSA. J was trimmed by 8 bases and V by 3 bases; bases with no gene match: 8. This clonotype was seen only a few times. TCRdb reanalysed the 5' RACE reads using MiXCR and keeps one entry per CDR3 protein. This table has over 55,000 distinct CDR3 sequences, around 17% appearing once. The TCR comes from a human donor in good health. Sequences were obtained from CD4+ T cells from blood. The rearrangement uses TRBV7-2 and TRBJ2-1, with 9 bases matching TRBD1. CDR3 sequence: CASSFETGGAYEQFF. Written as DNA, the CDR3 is TGTGCCAGCAGCTTTGAGACAGGGGGGGCCTATGAGCAGTTCTTC.